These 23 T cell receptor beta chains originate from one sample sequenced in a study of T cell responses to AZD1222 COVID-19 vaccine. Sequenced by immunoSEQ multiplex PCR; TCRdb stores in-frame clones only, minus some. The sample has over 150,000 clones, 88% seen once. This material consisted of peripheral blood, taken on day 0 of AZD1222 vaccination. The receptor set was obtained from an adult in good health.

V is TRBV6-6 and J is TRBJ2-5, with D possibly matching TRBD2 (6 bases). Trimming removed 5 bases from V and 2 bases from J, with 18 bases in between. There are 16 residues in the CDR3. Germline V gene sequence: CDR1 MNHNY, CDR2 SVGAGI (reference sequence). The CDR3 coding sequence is TGTGCCAGCAGTAGTTGGGGTGCGGGGACGCAAGAGACCCAGTACTTC. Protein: CASSSWGAGTQETQYF.

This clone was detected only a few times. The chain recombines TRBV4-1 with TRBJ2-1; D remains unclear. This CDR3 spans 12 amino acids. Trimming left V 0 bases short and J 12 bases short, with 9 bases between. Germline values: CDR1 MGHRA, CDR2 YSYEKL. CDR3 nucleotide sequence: TGCGCCAGCAGCCAAGACCCCTACTTGCAGTTCTTC. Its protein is CASSQDPYLQFF.

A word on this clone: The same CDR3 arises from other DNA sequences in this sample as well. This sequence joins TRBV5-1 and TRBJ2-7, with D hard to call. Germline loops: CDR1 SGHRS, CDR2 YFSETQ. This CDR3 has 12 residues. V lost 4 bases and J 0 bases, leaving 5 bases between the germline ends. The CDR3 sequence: CASSLSSYEQYF. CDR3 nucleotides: TGCGCCAGCAGCCTAAGCTCCTACGAGCAGTACTTC.

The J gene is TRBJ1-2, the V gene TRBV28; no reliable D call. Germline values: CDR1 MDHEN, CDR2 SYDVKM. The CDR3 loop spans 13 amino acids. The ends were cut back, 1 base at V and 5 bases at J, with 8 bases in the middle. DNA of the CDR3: TGTGCCAGCAGTTTATCAACGGATTATGGCTACACCTTC. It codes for CASSLSTDYGYTF.

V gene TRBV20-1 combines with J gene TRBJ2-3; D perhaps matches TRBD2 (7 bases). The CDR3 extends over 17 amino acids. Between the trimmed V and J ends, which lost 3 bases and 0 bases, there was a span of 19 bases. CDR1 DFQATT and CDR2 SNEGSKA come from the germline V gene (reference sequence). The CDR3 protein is CSASGLGGGPSTDTQYF. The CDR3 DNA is TGCAGTGCTAGTGGGTTGGGGGGGGGCCCGAGCACAGATACGCAGTATTTT.

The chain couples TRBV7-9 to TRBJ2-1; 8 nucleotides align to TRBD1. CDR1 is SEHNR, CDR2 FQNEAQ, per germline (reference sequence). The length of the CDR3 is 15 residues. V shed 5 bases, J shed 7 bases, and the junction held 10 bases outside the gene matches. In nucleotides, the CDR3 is TGTGCCAGCAGCCAGACAGGGGTAGTCGGTAATGAGCAGTTCTTC. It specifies CASSQTGVVGNEQFF.

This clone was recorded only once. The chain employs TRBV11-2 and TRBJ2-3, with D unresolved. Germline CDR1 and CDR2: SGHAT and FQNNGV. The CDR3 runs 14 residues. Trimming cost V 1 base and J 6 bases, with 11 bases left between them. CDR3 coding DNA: TGTGCCAGCAGCTTAGGGGTTAGGCGGGATACGCAGTATTTT. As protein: CASSLGVRRDTQYF.

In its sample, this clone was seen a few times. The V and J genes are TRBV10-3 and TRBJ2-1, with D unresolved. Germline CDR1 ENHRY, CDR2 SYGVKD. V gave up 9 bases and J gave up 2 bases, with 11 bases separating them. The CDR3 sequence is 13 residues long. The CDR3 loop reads CAIQLNTYNEQFF. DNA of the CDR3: TGTGCCATACAACTCAACACCTACAATGAGCAGTTCTTC.

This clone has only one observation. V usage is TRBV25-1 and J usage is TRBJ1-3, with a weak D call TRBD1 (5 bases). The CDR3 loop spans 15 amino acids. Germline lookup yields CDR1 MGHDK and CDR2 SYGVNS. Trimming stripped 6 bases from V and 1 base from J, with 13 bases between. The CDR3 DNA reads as TGTGCCAGCAGCAGGGAGAACCTTTCTGGAAACACCATATATTTT. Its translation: CASSRENLSGNTIYF.

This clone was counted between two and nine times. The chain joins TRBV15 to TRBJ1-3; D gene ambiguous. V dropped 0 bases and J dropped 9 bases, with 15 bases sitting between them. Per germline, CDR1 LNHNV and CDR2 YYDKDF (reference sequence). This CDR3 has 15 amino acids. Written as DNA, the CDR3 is TGTGCCACCAGCAGAGACGTGACCCTCACCCCCACCATATATTTT. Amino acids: CATSRDVTLTPTIYF.

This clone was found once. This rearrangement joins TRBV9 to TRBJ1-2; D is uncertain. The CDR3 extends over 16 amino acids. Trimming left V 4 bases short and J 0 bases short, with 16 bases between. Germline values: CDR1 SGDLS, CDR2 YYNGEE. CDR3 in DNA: TGTGCCAGCAGCCCACAACCCCTTCCCACTAACTATGGCTACACCTTC. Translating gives CASSPQPLPTNYGYTF.

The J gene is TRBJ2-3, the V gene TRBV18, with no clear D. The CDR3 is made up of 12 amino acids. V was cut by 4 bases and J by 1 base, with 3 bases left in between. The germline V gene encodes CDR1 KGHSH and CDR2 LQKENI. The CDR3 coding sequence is TGTGCCAGCTCACTCCGCACAGATACGCAGTATTTT. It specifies CASSLRTDTQYF.

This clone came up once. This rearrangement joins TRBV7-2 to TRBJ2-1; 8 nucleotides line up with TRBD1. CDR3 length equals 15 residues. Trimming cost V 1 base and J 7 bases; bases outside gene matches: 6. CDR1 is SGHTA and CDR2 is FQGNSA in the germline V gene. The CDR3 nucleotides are TGTGCCAGCAGCTTAGGGACAGGGTTGGTGAATGAGCAGTTCTTC. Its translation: CASSLGTGLVNEQFF.

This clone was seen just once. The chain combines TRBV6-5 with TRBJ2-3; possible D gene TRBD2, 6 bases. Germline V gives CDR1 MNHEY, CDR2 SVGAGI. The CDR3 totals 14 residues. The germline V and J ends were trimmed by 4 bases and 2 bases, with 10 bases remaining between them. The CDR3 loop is CASSLREVTDTQYF. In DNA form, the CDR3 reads TGTGCCAGCAGTTTGAGGGAGGTCACAGATACGCAGTATTTT.

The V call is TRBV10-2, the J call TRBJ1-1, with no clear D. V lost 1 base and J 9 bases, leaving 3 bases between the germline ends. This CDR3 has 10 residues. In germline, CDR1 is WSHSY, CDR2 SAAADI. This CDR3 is CASSEYKAFF. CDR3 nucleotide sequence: TGCGCCAGCAGTGAGTACAAAGCTTTCTTT.

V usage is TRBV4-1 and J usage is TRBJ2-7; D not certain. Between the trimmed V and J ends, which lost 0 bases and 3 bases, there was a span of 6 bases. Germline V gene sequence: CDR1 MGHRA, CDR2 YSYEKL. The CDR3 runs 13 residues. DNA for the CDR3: TGCGCCAGCAGCCAAGAATCAGGCTACGAGCAGTACTTC. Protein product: CASSQESGYEQYF.

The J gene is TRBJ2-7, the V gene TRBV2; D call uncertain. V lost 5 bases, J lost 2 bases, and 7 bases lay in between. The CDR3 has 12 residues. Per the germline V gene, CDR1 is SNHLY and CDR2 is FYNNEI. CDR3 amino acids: CASSSRPYEQYF. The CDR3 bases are TGTGCCAGCAGTTCCAGGCCCTACGAGCAGTACTTC.

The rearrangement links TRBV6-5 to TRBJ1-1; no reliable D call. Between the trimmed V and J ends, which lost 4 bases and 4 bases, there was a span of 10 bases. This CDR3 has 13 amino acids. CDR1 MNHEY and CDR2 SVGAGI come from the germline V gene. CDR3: CASSFTAGTEAFF. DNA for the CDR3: TGTGCCAGCAGTTTCACGGCTGGCACTGAAGCTTTCTTT.

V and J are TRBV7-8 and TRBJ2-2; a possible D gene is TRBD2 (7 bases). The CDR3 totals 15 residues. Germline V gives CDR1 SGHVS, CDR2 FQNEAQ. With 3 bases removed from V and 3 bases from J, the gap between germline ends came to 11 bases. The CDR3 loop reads CASSFGGLDTGELFF. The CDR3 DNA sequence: TGTGCCAGCAGCTTCGGGGGGCTTGACACCGGGGAGCTGTTTTTT.

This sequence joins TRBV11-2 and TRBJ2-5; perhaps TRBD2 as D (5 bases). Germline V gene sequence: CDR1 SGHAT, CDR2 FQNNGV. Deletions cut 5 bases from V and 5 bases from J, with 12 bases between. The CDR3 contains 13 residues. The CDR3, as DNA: TGTGCCAGCAGCCCGGGGAGCCGGGAGACCCAGTACTTC. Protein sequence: CASSPGSRETQYF.

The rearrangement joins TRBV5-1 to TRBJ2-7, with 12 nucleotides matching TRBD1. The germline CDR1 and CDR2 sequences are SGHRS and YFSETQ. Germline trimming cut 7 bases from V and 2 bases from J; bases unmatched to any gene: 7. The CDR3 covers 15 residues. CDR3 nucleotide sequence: TGCGCCAGCCGATTCGGGACAGGGGGCGCCTACGAGCAGTACTTC. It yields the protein CASRFGTGGAYEQYF.

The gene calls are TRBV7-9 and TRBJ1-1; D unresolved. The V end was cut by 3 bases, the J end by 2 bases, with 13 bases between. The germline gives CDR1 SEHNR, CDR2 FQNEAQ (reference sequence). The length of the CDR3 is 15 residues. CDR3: CASSLKARGNTEAFF. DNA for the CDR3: TGTGCCAGCAGCTTGAAGGCCCGAGGCAACACTGAAGCTTTCTTT.

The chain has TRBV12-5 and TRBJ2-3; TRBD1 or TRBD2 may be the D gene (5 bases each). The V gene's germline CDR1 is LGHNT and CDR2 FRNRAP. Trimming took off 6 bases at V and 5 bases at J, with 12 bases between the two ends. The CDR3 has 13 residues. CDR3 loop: CASGSPRGDTQYF. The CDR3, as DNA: TGTGCTAGTGGCTCCCCGAGGGGAGATACGCAGTATTTT.